This T cell receptor beta chain was sequenced for a study of cytomegalovirus exposure and HLA in healthy donors (dated by TCRdb to about 2017). General notes on the study: In an earlier analysis of several hundred of the donors, 276 Gb of sequence data and 95 million to 130 million unique TCR beta sequences from 180 million or so T cells were reported. Roughly 300 gigabases of sequencing data and 70 million to 85 million unique TCR sequences were included in an early release covering about 700 HLA-typed donors. Among the roughly 390 genotyped donors, around 79% belonged to the genetic ancestry cluster associated with self-reported Caucasian donors. The aim of the study was to test whether cataloging public T cell receptors could identify signatures of past pathogen exposure. The T cell repertoires of some 670 subjects were profiled by immunosequencing and related to cytomegalovirus serostatus. Along with the roughly 700-subject first cohort, a separate validation cohort of over a hundred different subjects was used. To predict cytomegalovirus infection status, the study combined high-throughput TCR immunosequencing, statistical association of individual TCRs with disease status, and machine learning. In a later analysis, previously published TCR beta repertoires from about 640 donors were re-analyzed and high-resolution HLA genotyping was added so that TCR occurrence patterns could be studied. Rather than drawing on any new phenotypic data, the later analysis identified candidate immune exposures from TCR beta sequences and the way those sequences occurred across donors. An earlier analysis of 587 of the donors used high-throughput TCR beta sequencing to judge whether each TCR beta V gene segment behaved as functional or pseudogenic. Alongside the repertoire data, information on donor age, sex, ethnicity and CMV serostatus was compiled. A later genetic analysis took genome-wide SNP genotypes for about 55% of the roughly 670 donors and used that subset as a discovery cohort. Every repertoire in the discovery cohort had been generated on one and the same sequencing platform. Both class I and class II loci were covered by HLA typing, at four-digit resolution. Typing coverage differed by locus: A, B, C, DRB1 and DQB1 were typed in roughly 620-630 donors, DQA1 in 522, DPA1 in approximately 600, and DPB1 in 400 to 480. A handful of DR-DQ haplotypes were treated as single units for association and clustering because of strong linkage in the cohort. Among 398 genotyped donors of the cohort, an average of around 250,000 unique TCR beta nucleotide sequences was sequenced per donor, of which 15% to 20% were non-productive.

The cohort was made up of around 720 healthy bone marrow donors. At the time of sampling, all cohort members were nominally healthy, though unrecorded immune exposures were likely present. The donor was CMV seronegative and was included in the group of about 400 seronegative cohort members. Each donor provided a peripheral blood sample, and peripheral blood mononuclear cells were used for TCR beta sequencing. Genomic DNA was extracted from the blood cell samples with the Qiagen DNeasy Blood Extraction Kit. Study-wide findings and limitations: Because HLA typing was missing for some donors at each locus, association tests included only the typed subset. Immune exposure information for the cohort was limited to CMV serostatus. The classifier was reported to diagnose cytomegalovirus status with high specificity and sensitivity in both the original cohort and the validation cohort. A total of fewer than 200 TCR beta chains were listed by the study as associated with cytomegalovirus. The 87-base-pair reads could not distinguish some IMGT-functional V segments, including TRBV6-2 and TRBV6-3, so those segments were excluded. In a later analysis, the rate of TCR association differed among HLA loci, with DRB1 alleles having the most associated TCRs and HLA-C alleles having the fewest. In this cohort, only TCR beta chains were sequenced, and detectable features were limited by the absence of alpha or paired-chain data. Presence/absence analyses assumed roughly uniform sequencing depth across donors, an assumption that may not hold. Compared with the roughly 720-donor mean, donors in an Asian-associated ancestry cluster had fewer N-insertions in productive TCRs, according to a later genetic analysis. A later analysis found that HLA-associated TCR beta chains were more clonally expanded and had lower generation probabilities than equally common non-associated chains. Linkage disequilibrium might explain the correlated functional status among segregating V segments, but an unknown experimental factor could not be ruled out. A further reported finding was that TCR beta sequences accurately predicted the HLA-A and HLA-B alleles for most subjects in the first cohort. A later genetic analysis associated a missense DCLRE1C variant with V-gene and J-gene trimming of TCR beta chains, and an independent cohort replicated the association. A later analysis associated roughly 17,000 TCR beta sequences with specific HLA alleles at a false discovery rate of 0.05. A group of highly shared sequence variants was considered likely to be a technical artifact of the sequencing pipeline. A few of the identified cytomegalovirus-associated TCR beta chains were confirmed in vitro to be specific for cytomegalovirus antigens. According to the authors, the approach could potentially be generalized to other disease states and immunological phenotypes. A later analysis found that most CMV-associated TCR beta chains appeared HLA-restricted, with HLA associations seemingly driven largely by CMV exposure. According to a later analysis, parvovirus B19, influenza, CMV and Epstein-Barr virus appeared linked to several top co-occurrence clusters. Assigning TCR associations to individual alleles was difficult when HLA alleles, especially DR and DQ, strongly co-occurred. About 15 rarely observed V segments, including chromosome 9 orphons, were excluded from the earlier analysis of 550 to 700 of the donors because counts were too low. Most TCR sequences were observed very rarely across donors, whereas some public TCRs were present in many individuals. Broadly in line with IMGT annotations, most TCR beta V segments showed up in productive rearrangements about 90% or about 30% of the time in an earlier analysis of 587 of the donors.

For this clone: Its antigen remains unidentified. There are no base qualities to consult, and no much larger clone falls within one base.

Libraries were constructed by the immunoSEQ multiplex PCR assay. A mixture of 60 forward primers for TCR Vbeta segments and 13 reverse primers for TCR Jbeta segments was used in the multiplex PCR. A multiplex PCR assay on genomic DNA amplified the CDR3 region of rearranged TCR beta genes. Amplified TCR beta libraries were sequenced as 87-base-pair reads on the Illumina HiSeq System. As for the original processing: In a later analysis, some 80 million unique TCR beta chains were counted across the roughly 670 repertoires, and roughly 11 million of these chains were shared by at least two donors. Raw reads were error-corrected and collapsed into unique sequences with a nearest-neighbor algorithm that merged closely related sequences to remove PCR and sequencing errors. To assign V, D and J gene segments, CDR3 sequences were aligned to IMGT reference sequences. For a sequence to be retained, a match of at least six nucleotides was required to both a V gene segment and a J gene segment. A rearrangement counted as productive if the CDR3 had no stop codons and remained in frame with V and J, and every other rearrangement counted as non-productive. CDR3 was defined according to IMGT convention as the region running from the second conserved V-encoded cysteine to the conserved J-encoded phenylalanine. The earlier analysis of fewer than 750 of the donors excluded sequences that lacked an unambiguous match to a single V gene segment. In an earlier analysis of roughly 600 of the donors, a V segment was called functional when productive rearrangements were above 56.7%, and segregating when the standard deviation between donors exceeded 5%. To diagnose cytomegalovirus status from the catalog of TCR beta chain sequences, a statistical classification framework was built. V and J gene assignment, in a later analysis, came from comparing TCR nucleotide sequences with IMGT/GENE-DB human TR gene sequences. A later analysis assigned CDR3 sequences and most-parsimonious VDJ recombination scenarios with the TCRdist pipeline. In a later analysis, every TCR beta chain was defined by the combination of its CDR3 amino acid sequence and its V-gene family, and reads without a unique V-gene family were dropped. A later analysis removed several hundred highly shared, low-generation-probability nucleotide sequences to deal with suspected cross-contamination and a sequencing artifact. In a later analysis, a clonal expansion index was calculated for each public chain from normalized within-repertoire ranks of inferred template counts. A later analysis computed generation probabilities with a VDJ recombination model fitted to out-of-frame rearrangements, and checked the results against IGoR. In a later analysis, TCR-TCR, TCR-HLA and TCR-CMV co-occurrence was scored with hypergeometric tests, and a repertoire-size bias correction was applied to TCR pairs. False discovery rates were estimated in a later analysis by permuting HLA or CMV assignments 20 times. In a later analysis, co-occurring TCRs were grouped using DBSCAN, with TCRdist sequence similarity added in when clustering inside HLA-allele-positive subsets. Repertoires with fewer than 30,000 or more than 120,000 public chains, plus five repertoires with anomalous nucleotide sharing, were excluded from co-occurrence clustering. TCRdb mirrors the immuneACCESS table, restricted to in-frame sequences. Some clones are absent from its copies; in checked studies, under half trace to an unresolved V gene, and the reason for the others is unknown. The V and J calls and the clone size are those of that table, but D and trimming were determined from the DNA. This sample lists 160,000 or so clones; around 77% were detected once. 2% to 2.5% of the sample comes from the top ten.

Ends trimmed: V by 10 bases, J by 8 bases; bases unmatched to a gene: 11. Via the germline V gene, CDR1 is MDHEN and CDR2 SYDVKM. The CDR3 contains 14 residues, cysteine and phenylalanine counted. Only CDR3 DNA is held: 42 bases, read in frame from base 1. Source material: PBMCs. This clonotype originated in a man in his sixties in good health and CMV-seronegative. The rearranged chain carries TRBV28 and TRBJ1-4; a stretch of 9 junction bases matches TRBD1. The sequenced DNA: TGTGCCACTACTCAGGGGACAGGGAGAGAAAAACTGTTTTTT. It encodes CATTQGTGREKLFF.